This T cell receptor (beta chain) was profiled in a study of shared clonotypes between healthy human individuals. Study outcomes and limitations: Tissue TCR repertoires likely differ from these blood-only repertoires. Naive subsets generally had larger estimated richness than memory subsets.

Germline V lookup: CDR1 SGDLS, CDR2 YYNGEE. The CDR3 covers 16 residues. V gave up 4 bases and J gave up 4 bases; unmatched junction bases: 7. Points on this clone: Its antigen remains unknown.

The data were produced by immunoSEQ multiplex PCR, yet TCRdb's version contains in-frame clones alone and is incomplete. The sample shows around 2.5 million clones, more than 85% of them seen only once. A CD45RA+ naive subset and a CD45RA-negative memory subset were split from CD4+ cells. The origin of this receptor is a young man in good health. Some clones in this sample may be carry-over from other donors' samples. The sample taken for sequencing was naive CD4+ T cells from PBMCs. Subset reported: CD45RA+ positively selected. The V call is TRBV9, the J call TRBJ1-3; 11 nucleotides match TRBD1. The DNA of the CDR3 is TGTGCCAGCAGCCTCGAGGACAGGGGGCAAGGAAACACCATATATTTT. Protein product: CASSLEDRGQGNTIYF.